This T cell receptor beta chain is drawn from a study of T cells in Graves' hyperthyroidism and ophthalmopathy. The wider study: Specimen type is peripheral blood, collected at initial diagnosis prior to any treatment. Broader study findings: Most expanded thyroid clonotypes above 0.001 also appeared in blood.

Amplification yielded TCR beta CDR3 regions, with RNA transcripts as the source. The primer set for the first-round RT-PCR of the TCR CDR3 was HTBI. TCRdb ran MiXCR on the multiplex PCR reads and lists one entry per CDR3 protein. The sample lists hundreds of thousands of distinct CDR3 sequences, roughly 21% occurring once. PBMCs were collected from an approximately 9.3 ml volume of fresh peripheral blood. The V end lost 0 bases, the J end lost 5 bases, and 7 bases lay between the germline ends. The germline gives CDR1 LGHNA, CDR2 YSLEER. CDR3 length equals 13 residues. Remarks on this clonotype: Its antigen remains unidentified.

Sequenced input: blood. The chain carries TRBV4-3 and TRBJ2-5; either TRBD1 or TRBD2 may supply D (5 bases each). The TCR comes from a man aged 35 to 55 with Graves' ophthalmopathy. The CDR3 DNA is TGCGCCAGCAGCCAAGACAGGGAGGAGACCCAGTACTTC. This encodes CASSQDREETQYF.